This T cell receptor (beta chain) is drawn from a study of T cell clonality in common variable immunodeficiency. Broader study findings: CVID subjects shared fewer TCRbeta clones than healthy controls did. Common variable immunodeficiency TCR beta sequences reportedly had fewer deletions and N-nucleotide insertions.

Germline CDR1 SNHLY, CDR2 FYNNEI. The CDR3 runs to 15 residues. There are a few counts of this clone. The antigen remains undetermined. One end of the junction is discordant with germline, which a read error may explain. The read comes to an end 3 residues before the CDR3 does, leaving the germline J gene to fill in the end. CVID subjects had received replacement immunoglobulin for at least one year. Control and CVID samples contributed equal amounts of genomic DNA. The table came from immunoSEQ multiplex PCR; TCRdb's copy has only in-frame clones and leaves some out. This record lists roughly 34,000 clones, none seen once only, and the top ten clones contain around 28%.

The chain links TRBV2 to TRBJ1-4; 7 bases are shared with TRBD1. Sequences were obtained from peripheral blood mononuclear cells. The sequence derives from a human donor with common variable immunodeficiency. The CDR3: CASSGDRATKEKLFF. Partial CDR3 DNA: TGTGCCAGCAGCGGAGACAGGGCAACTAAGGAAAAA.